One and the same sample provided the 9 T cell receptor beta chains below, sequenced in a study of blood T cell repertoires in COVID-19. Sequencing was performed with immunoSEQ multiplex PCR; in TCRdb, only in-frame clones are kept and a portion is missing. The sample contains 200,000 to 250,000 clones, roughly 85% of which appear only once. The sample comprised peripheral blood. These receptor sequences come from a woman in her late teens or twenties who had recovered from COVID-19.

V is TRBV10-3 and J is TRBJ1-2; the match to TRBD1 covers 7 bases. From germline, CDR1 is ENHRY and CDR2 SYGVKD. Losses at the gene ends were 0 bases for V and 3 bases for J; bases not matched to a gene: 1. The CDR3 totals 14 residues. The CDR3 sequence: CAISESTGDYGYTF. The CDR3 nucleotides are TGTGCCATCAGTGAGTCAACAGGGGACTATGGCTACACCTTC.

The chain combines TRBV13 with TRBJ1-2; D is perhaps TRBD1 (6 bases). The germline V and J ends were trimmed by 5 bases and 6 bases, with 22 bases remaining between them. Germline CDR1 and CDR2: PRHDT and FYEKMQ (reference sequence). The CDR3 contains 16 residues. The CDR3 bases are TGTGCCAGCAGCCCCGGGGGGGGACACCCAGATGATGGCTACACCTTC. Translating gives CASSPGGGHPDDGYTF.

V and J are TRBV20-1 and TRBJ1-1; TRBD1 matches 8 bases. CDR1 is DFQATT, CDR2 SNEGSKA, per germline (reference sequence). The CDR3 spans 12 residues. With 3 bases clipped from V and 5 bases from J, the junction kept 2 bases outside the gene matches. CDR3 bases: TGCAGTGCTAGTCGGGACAGGACTGAAGCTTTCTTT. Translating gives CSASRDRTEAFF.

This clone appeared a single time. CDR3 region: CASSDGSEQYF. The CDR3 DNA follows: TGTGCCAGCAGTGATGGGAGCGAGCAGTACTTC. This chain links TRBV28 with TRBJ2-7; D possibly corresponds to TRBD2 (5 bases). The V and J ends lost 5 bases and 6 bases respectively, with 8 bases between them. From germline, CDR1 is MDHEN and CDR2 SYDVKM. The CDR3 is 11 amino acids.

The J gene is TRBJ2-1, the V gene TRBV7-7; 12 nucleotides match TRBD2. The CDR3 totals 16 residues. Germline CDR1 is SSHAT and CDR2 is FNYEAQ (reference sequence). After removal of 0 bases from V and 5 bases from J, the junction contained 2 bases not matched to a gene. The CDR3 loop is CASSLAWTSGNNEQFF. CDR3 in DNA: TGTGCCAGCAGCTTAGCGTGGACTAGCGGGAACAATGAGCAGTTCTTC.

This clone was recorded once. CDR3 region: CAISDRLFYGYTF. CDR3 nucleotide sequence: TGTGCCATCTCGGACAGGCTTTTCTATGGCTACACCTTC. V gene TRBV19 combines with J gene TRBJ1-2; 7 bases map to TRBD1. Trimming cost V 10 bases and J 4 bases; bases outside gene matches: 9. This CDR3 region has 13 residues. Germline lookup yields CDR1 LNHDA and CDR2 SQIVND (reference sequence).

Written as DNA, the CDR3 is TGTGCCAGCAGTGGGCTCGACAGGGGGTTCAGCGGCTACACCTTC. Translating it yields CASSGLDRGFSGYTF. This rearrangement joins TRBV25-1 to TRBJ1-2; 9 nucleotides agree with TRBD1. Germline trimming cut 4 bases from V and 8 bases from J; bases unmatched to any gene: 11. CDR1 MGHDK and CDR2 SYGVNS come from the germline V gene. This CDR3 has 15 amino acids.

The chain employs TRBV29-1 and TRBJ1-2; 11 positions agree with TRBD1. With V trimmed by 4 bases and J by 5 bases, 3 bases remained unmatched. The germline gives CDR1 SQVTM, CDR2 ANQGSEA. The CDR3 covers 13 residues. DNA for the CDR3: TGCAGCGTTGCCGGGACAGGGGGTTATGGCTACACCTTC. Encoded protein: CSVAGTGGYGYTF.

This chain uses TRBV6-5 with TRBJ1-3; perhaps TRBD1 as D (6 bases). The CDR3 extends over 14 amino acids. The germline CDR1 and CDR2 sequences are MNHEY and SVGAGI. V was trimmed by 10 bases and J by 7 bases, leaving 20 bases between them. The CDR3 protein is CATSQTGGRNTIYF. The CDR3 DNA reads TGTGCCACCTCACAGACAGGCGGGAGGAACACCATATATTTT.